A single sample gave rise to the 30 T cell receptor beta chains below, sequenced in a study. TCRdb processed the RT-PCR reads anew with MiXCR; each CDR3 protein has one entry. The profile shows about 680,000 distinct CDR3 sequences, 11% to 15% of them singletons. Sequenced material: memory CD4+ T cells from blood. The receptors come from a female donor in good health, serving as a healthy control.

This chain joins TRBV5-8 and TRBJ2-2; no reliable D call. CDR3 size: 16 residues. V shed 1 base and J shed 6 bases, with 16 bases lying between them. Per germline, CDR1 SGHTS and CDR2 YDEGEE. CDR3: CASSLNSGFRSGELFF. DNA for the CDR3: TGTGCCAGCAGCTTGAATTCTGGGTTCCGATCCGGGGAGCTGTTTTTT.

As concerns this clonotype: A much larger clone is a single base away; this may be a read error. The chain uses TRBV9 and TRBJ2-7, with 11 bases aligning to TRBD1. The germline V gene has CDR1 SGDLS and CDR2 YYNGEE. CDR3 length equals 14 residues. V was pared by 4 bases and J by 3 bases, with 3 bases of the junction left unmatched. In DNA form, the CDR3 reads TGTGCCAGCAGCTCGGGACAGGGGGACTACGAGCAGTACTTC. Translating it yields CASSSGQGDYEQYF.

The gene calls are TRBV29-1 and TRBJ2-5; no firm D call. The CDR3 totals 12 residues. The V end was cut by 1 base, the J end by 2 bases, with 5 bases between. Germline V gene lookup returns CDR1 SQVTM and CDR2 ANQGSEA. In DNA, the CDR3 is TGCAGCGTTGAAGTCGTACAAGAGACCCAGTACTTC. It yields the protein CSVEVVQETQYF.

Concerning this clonotype itself: The junction differs from germline at one of its ends, possibly a read error. This chain joins TRBV12-3 or TRBV12-4 and TRBJ2-2, with D possibly TRBD2 on 7 matching bases. The CDR3 has 16 amino acids. The CDR3 bases are TGTGCCAGCAGTCCAGGGGAGGGGACGAACACCGGGGTGCTGTTTTTT. Its protein product is CASSPGEGTNTGVLFF.

The rearrangement joins TRBV6-2 or TRBV6-3 to TRBJ2-7; the match to TRBD1 covers 7 bases. Germline lookup yields CDR1 MNHEY and CDR2 SVGEGT. This CDR3 spans 13 amino acids. V lost 7 bases and J lost 6; bases outside the gene matches: 9. CDR3 in amino acids: CASTTGPWVEQYF. Here the CDR3 DNA reads TGTGCCAGCACGACAGGGCCTTGGGTCGAGCAGTACTTC.

This clonotype appeared a single time. CDR3 sequence: CASRGTGGATNEKLFF. DNA of the CDR3: TGCGCCAGCAGAGGTACCGGGGGAGCAACTAATGAAAAACTGTTTTTT. The rearrangement links TRBV5-1 to TRBJ1-4, with D maybe TRBD1 (5 bases). This CDR3 is built from 16 residues. Germline CDR1 and CDR2: SGHRS and YFSETQ. V dropped 5 bases and J dropped 0 bases, with 14 bases sitting between them.

This clonotype appeared many times. This chain joins TRBV6-5 and TRBJ2-1; D gene ambiguous. V shed 6 bases and J shed 0 bases, with 9 bases lying between them. This CDR3 spans 14 amino acids. Germline CDR1 is MNHEY and CDR2 is SVGAGI. The CDR3 nucleotides read TGTGCCAGCAGATCGGCAAGCTCCTACAATGAGCAGTTCTTC. Its translation is CASRSASSYNEQFF.

A few counts support this clonotype. The chain combines TRBV20-1 with TRBJ2-5, with D unclear. Germline-derived CDR1 and CDR2 are DFQATT and SNEGSKA (reference sequence). The CDR3 extends over 12 amino acids. V lost 2 bases and J lost 1, with 5 bases in between. CDR3 bases: TGCAGTGCTAGACGAAGCCAAGAGACCCAGTACTTC. It translates to CSARRSQETQYF.

This clonotype was seen only a few times. This chain uses TRBV5-1 with TRBJ1-4; no clear D gene. With 0 bases removed from V and 0 bases from J, the gap between germline ends came to 9 bases. Germline V CDR1 and CDR2: SGHRS, YFSETQ. The CDR3 covers 16 residues. CDR3 loop: CASSLAGESTNEKLFF. Written as DNA, the CDR3 is TGCGCCAGCAGCTTGGCCGGGGAGTCAACTAATGAAAAACTGTTTTTT.

This clonotype was counted between two and nine times. The chain employs TRBV6-2 or TRBV6-3 and TRBJ1-2, with D unresolved. CDR1 and CDR2 from the germline V gene are MNHEY and SVGEGT. The CDR3 sequence is 11 residues long. The ends were cut back, 4 bases at V and 8 bases at J, with 8 bases in the middle. The CDR3 region has the DNA TGTGCCAGCAGTTTTGGGGAAGGCTACACCTTC. Translated: CASSFGEGYTF.

Many counts were recorded for this clonotype. The chain couples TRBV6-6 to TRBJ1-5; no clear D gene. The ends were cut back, 11 bases at V and 2 bases at J, with 16 bases in the middle. CDR3 length equals 14 residues. The V gene's germline CDR1 is MNHNY and CDR2 SVGAGI (reference sequence). For the CDR3, the DNA is TGTGCCTCCTCGGGCCCGGGAGGCAATCAGCCCCAGCATTTT. Protein: CASSGPGGNQPQHF.

The CDR3 protein is CASCPGQGGPYEQYF. DNA of the CDR3: TGTGCCAGCTGCCCGGGACAGGGAGGCCCCTACGAGCAGTACTTC. V is TRBV12-3 or TRBV12-4 and J is TRBJ2-7, with 9 positions matching TRBD1. The CDR3 spans 15 residues. Germline trimming cut 8 bases from V and 2 bases from J; bases unmatched to any gene: 10.

This clonotype was observed a few times. The V call is TRBV7-8, the J call TRBJ1-6, with 7 positions matching TRBD1. CDR1 is SGHVS and CDR2 is FQNEAQ in the germline V gene. The CDR3 length is 15 residues. The V segment lost 0 bases and the J segment 7 bases; nucleotides outside the gene matches: 3. CDR3 in DNA: TGTGCCAGCAGCTTAGCTACAGGGGTGAATTCACCCCTCCACTTT. It translates to CASSLATGVNSPLHF.

This clonotype was detected many times. The rearrangement joins TRBV4-3 to TRBJ2-2; D gene uncertain. The CDR3 is 14 residues long. V was pared by 4 bases and J by 3 bases, with 9 bases between. The germline CDR1 and CDR2 sequences are LGHNA and YSLEER. The CDR3 is CASSLGTYTGELFF. Here the CDR3 DNA reads TGCGCCAGCAGCCTTGGTACCTACACCGGGGAGCTGTTTTTT.

This sequence joins TRBV30 and TRBJ1-3, with D hard to call. V was trimmed by 0 bases and J by 0 bases, leaving 6 bases between them. Germline CDR1 GTSNPN, CDR2 SVGIG (reference sequence). The CDR3 runs to 14 residues. The CDR3 loop reads CAWSVLRSGNTIYF. The CDR3 coding sequence is TGTGCCTGGAGTGTACTCCGCTCTGGAAACACCATATATTTT.

This clonotype was counted a few times. The chain recombines TRBV7-2 with TRBJ2-3, with no clear D. The CDR3 spans 11 residues. V lost 5 bases to trimming and J lost 10 bases, with 10 bases between them. Germline V lookup: CDR1 SGHTA, CDR2 FQGNSA. The CDR3 sequence is CASSQPSPQYF. Written as DNA, the CDR3 is TGTGCCAGCAGCCAACCTTCTCCGCAGTATTTT.

V is TRBV6-5 and J is TRBJ2-1; TRBD2 matches at 13 bases. The J segment lost 0 bases and the V segment lost 7 bases, leaving 12 bases of the junction unmatched. The CDR3 spans 19 residues. From germline, CDR1 is MNHEY and CDR2 SVGAGI. The CDR3, as DNA: TGTGCCAGCACTACCCAGGCCCGGACTAGCGGGAGCTCCTACAATGAGCAGTTCTTC. Its translation: CASTTQARTSGSSYNEQFF.

The J gene is TRBJ2-3, the V gene TRBV24-1; weak D call: TRBD1 (6 bases). The CDR3 spans 15 residues. The V end was cut by 3 bases, the J end by 0 bases, with 9 bases between. Per the germline V gene, CDR1 is KGHDR and CDR2 is SFDVKD. The DNA of the CDR3 is TGTGCCACCAGTGATATGGGGGCAAGCACAGATACGCAGTATTTT. Its translation is CATSDMGASTDTQYF.

J is TRBJ1-5 and V is TRBV6-6; D uncertain. Germline V CDR1 and CDR2: MNHNY, SVGAGI (reference sequence). V gave up 6 bases and J gave up 3 bases, with 12 bases separating them. The CDR3 runs to 14 residues. In DNA form, the CDR3 reads TGTGCCAGCAGGCCCCCGGCCGACAATCAGCCCCAGCATTTT. It is translated as CASRPPADNQPQHF.

This clonotype was seen at least ten times. The chain links TRBV5-1 to TRBJ2-1; D is undetermined. V was pared by 1 base and J by 2 bases, with 7 bases between. Germline CDR1 is SGHRS and CDR2 is YFSETQ. The CDR3 sequence is 14 residues long. The CDR3 region has the DNA TGCGCCAGCAGCTTGCTGGGGACCTACAATGAGCAGTTCTTC. The encoded protein is CASSLLGTYNEQFF.

This clonotype was counted at least ten times. One end of the junction varies from germline; a read error may be responsible. V usage is TRBV12-3 or TRBV12-4 and J usage is TRBJ2-5; 7 bases fit TRBD1. The CDR3 totals 13 residues. The DNA for the CDR3 is TGCGCCAGCAGCCTGGGACAGCAAGAGACCCAGTACTTC. This gives the protein CASSLGQQETQYF.

The rearrangement links TRBV9 to TRBJ2-7; D gene ambiguous. This CDR3 contains 14 residues. V was clipped by 4 bases and J by 0 bases, with 11 bases between them. CDR1 and CDR2 from the germline V gene are SGDLS and YYNGEE. The CDR3 loop is CASSPQIASYEQYF. The CDR3 DNA follows: TGTGCCAGCAGCCCACAGATTGCCTCCTACGAGCAGTACTTC.

The table lists this clonotype with a few counts. Relative to the germline gene, one junction end is altered; a read error may explain this. The chain links TRBV7-3 to TRBJ2-1; D not certain. The CDR3 has 14 residues. Germline values: CDR1 SGHTA, CDR2 FQGTGA. The DNA for the CDR3 is TGTGCCAGCAGATTAAGCCCCATAGAGAATGAGCAGTTCTTC. This sequence encodes CASRLSPIENEQFF.

This chain connects TRBV7-9 to TRBJ2-2, with D perhaps TRBD2 (5 bases). The CDR3 covers 14 residues. With 4 bases removed from V and 5 bases from J, the gap between germline ends came to 11 bases. Germline V gene lookup returns CDR1 SEHNR and CDR2 FQNEAQ (reference sequence). The CDR3 nucleotides are TGTGCCAGCAGCTCCCAATCGGGGACCGGGGAGCTGTTTTTT. Translation: CASSSQSGTGELFF.

This clonotype occurred many times. This sequence joins TRBV6-2 or TRBV6-3 and TRBJ2-5; TRBD2 is a possible D gene (5 bases). This CDR3 is 13 amino acids long. Germline V gene lookup returns CDR1 MNHEY and CDR2 SVGEGT. The V end was cut by 7 bases, the J end by 6 bases, with 15 bases between. The CDR3: CASNPPGRKTQYF. The CDR3 DNA reads as TGTGCCAGCAACCCCCCGGGGAGAAAGACCCAGTACTTC.

This clonotype was seen many times. This rearrangement joins TRBV20-1 to TRBJ2-3, with 9 bases aligning to TRBD2. The CDR3 is made up of 14 amino acids. Germline V gene sequence: CDR1 DFQATT, CDR2 SNEGSKA (reference sequence). With 2 bases clipped from V and 1 base from J, the junction kept 1 base outside the gene matches. CDR3 region: CSARKRGGTDTQYF. The CDR3 DNA sequence: TGCAGTGCTAGAAAGCGGGGGGGCACAGATACGCAGTATTTT.

V usage is TRBV7-9 and J usage is TRBJ1-1; D uncertain. V was shortened by 3 bases and J by 3 bases, with 8 bases between the two germline ends. Germline loops: CDR1 SEHNR, CDR2 FQNEAQ (reference sequence). There are 13 residues in the CDR3. As DNA, the CDR3 is TGTGCCAGCAGCTTCATCCGGGACACTGAAGCTTTCTTT. Residues: CASSFIRDTEAFF.

With respect to this clonotype: A read error is possible here, since a much larger clone lies one base away. The chain uses TRBV7-2 and TRBJ2-3, with D maybe TRBD2 (5 bases). Germline CDR1 is SGHTA and CDR2 is FQGNSA. The CDR3 loop spans 14 amino acids. Here the CDR3 reads CASSLRGTSDTEYF. The CDR3 DNA sequence: TGTGCCAGCAGCTTACGGGGAACGTCAGATACGGAGTATTTT.

This chain joins TRBV6-2 or TRBV6-3 and TRBJ2-1, with D perhaps being TRBD1 or TRBD2 (5 bases each). The germline V and J ends were trimmed by 1 base and 3 bases, with 19 bases remaining between them. The CDR3 loop spans 18 amino acids. The germline V gene encodes CDR1 MNHEY and CDR2 SVGEGT. Here the CDR3 reads CASSYLGEIGNHYNEQFF. The DNA for the CDR3 is TGTGCCAGCAGTTACTTGGGGGAAATCGGGAACCACTACAATGAGCAGTTCTTC.

The chain recombines TRBV29-1 with TRBJ1-5; no firm D call. This CDR3 comprises 13 residues. V was pared by 6 bases and J by 4 bases, with 13 bases between. Germline loops: CDR1 SQVTM, CDR2 ANQGSEA. As DNA, the CDR3 is TGCAGCGTAGCTATCGGGGAAAATCAGCCCCAGCATTTT. Its translation is CSVAIGENQPQHF.